The present T cell receptor beta chain was sequenced within a study of blood T cell repertoires in COVID-19 (TCRdb year 2020). Some background on the complete study: Samples covering the acute and convalescent phases of COVID-19 were provided by collaborators in the United States, Italy and Spain. A de-identified subject ID, COVID-19 status, age in years and sex were almost always included in the sample metadata. Subjects who had been exposed to COVID-19, were actively infected with it, or had recovered from it provided the deeply sampled blood TCRbeta repertoires that made up the dataset. The material from the prospective study consisted of cDNA or gDNA derived from T cells, B-cell-depleted T cells, or PBMCs. Where available, HLA class I and class II types were taken from metadata supplied by the sample provider and were not determined by assay-based typing. The samples were drawn from two sources: the first 160 participants of the ongoing ImmuneRACE study, and over 1,000 subjects contributed by 6 global collaborators. A freely available public database, intended as a resource for researchers studying the immune response to SARS-CoV-2, is where the repertoires were released. Points the paper makes about the study in general: How much clinical and demographic metadata was included differed by source and by participant, and the metadata was provided uncurated.

Each collaborating institution followed its own protocols to collect whole blood in K2EDTA tubes. For TCRbeta analysis, collaborators shipped samples as frozen whole blood, isolated PBMCs, or DNA extracted from either of those sample types. The immunoSEQ Assay, a bias-controlled multiplex PCR, was used to amplify TCRbeta CDR3 regions from genomic DNA. The authors' pipeline ran thus. Within the assay, amplification of reference gene primers was used to estimate how many nucleated cells each sample contained. To quantify the absolute abundance of each unique TCRbeta CDR3 rearrangement, sequence reads were collapsed and filtered. For each sample, productive Simpson clonality was calculated as the square root of Simpson's diversity index across productive rearrangements. What TCRdb holds here is the immuneACCESS table cut down to in-frame rearrangements. Part of the clones is not present; checked against another copy, under half of the missing clones reflect an unresolved V gene, and the others are unexplained. For V, J and clone size, that table is used; D and trimming come from the DNA. A total of approximately 170,000 clones appear in this sample, approximately 90% of them only once. The top ten hold around 1.2% of the sample.

A word on this clone: Its antigen is unknown. One base away there is no much larger clone; base qualities are not given.

According to the germline V gene (reference sequence), CDR1 reads LNHDA and CDR2 reads SQIVND. The CDR3 starts with the cysteine, ends with the phenylalanine, and has 14 residues. Only the CDR3 portion is preserved as DNA: 42 bases, with reading frame beginning at the first base. V gives up 7 bases and J gives up 0 bases, and the segment between their germline ends measures 11 bases. This TCR derives from a man aged 30 to 45 with acute or convalescent COVID-19. This chain joins TRBV19 to TRBJ2-3; TRBD1 is a weak D gene call, 5 bases matching. Sequencing input: peripheral blood. The DNA is as follows: TGTGCCAGTAAGGTGACAGAGAGCACAGATACGCAGTATTTT. Its amino acids are CASKVTESTDTQYF.